The 13 T cell receptor beta chains reported below all come from one sample, sequenced in a study of shared clonotypes between healthy human individuals (dated by TCRdb to about 2020). The library was generated by the immunoSEQ multiplex PCR assay. TCRdb mirrors the immuneACCESS table, restricted to in-frame sequences. Some clones are absent from its copies; in checked studies, under half trace to an unresolved V gene, and the reason for the others is unknown. The sample table holds some 660,000 clones, of which about three quarters were seen once. More than 1.5% of the sample lies in the top ten. The material sequenced was memory CD4+ T cells sorted from blood. The sample's cell subset or site label, decoded: CD45RA-negative fraction. The origin of the receptors is a woman in her 30s in good health.

This chain uses TRBV29-1 with TRBJ2-5; 7 nucleotides line up with TRBD2. The J call may not be correct, given that the DNA end is closer to TRBJ2-7. CDR3 length equals 15 residues. Germline CDR1 is SQVTM and CDR2 is ANQGSEA. CDR3 DNA sequence: TGCAGCGTTGGATGGAGCGGGACCGGCGGTCACGAGCAGTACTTC. This codes for CSVGWSGTGGHEQYF.

V and J are TRBV9 and TRBJ2-1, with TRBD1 matching 10 bases. This CDR3 comprises 15 residues. Unmatched junction bases numbered 6, after V lost 0 bases and J lost 9 bases. CDR1 is SGDLS and CDR2 is YYNGEE in the germline V gene. Here the CDR3 DNA reads TGTGCCAGCAGCGTAGAGGGACAGGGGACTTCTGAGCAGTTCTTC. Its translation: CASSVEGQGTSEQFF.

The chain employs TRBV2 and TRBJ2-2; 8 bases agree with TRBD2. Germline V gene sequence: CDR1 SNHLY, CDR2 FYNNEI. The CDR3 length is 15 residues. J lost 2 bases, V lost 6 bases, and 5 bases had no gene match. The CDR3 DNA follows: TGTGCCAGCAGCGCACTAGCGGTCAACACCGGGGAGCTGTTTTTT. It is translated as CASSALAVNTGELFF. Full variable domain (outside the CDR3, taken from reference TRBV2 and TRBJ2-2): EPEVTQTPSHQVTQMGQEVILRCVPISNHLYFYWYRQILGQKVEFLVSFYNNEISEKSEIFDDQFSVERPDGSNFTLKIRSTKLEDSAMYFCASSALAVNTGELFFGEGSRLTVL.

The rearrangement links TRBV5-1 to TRBJ2-6; D not resolved. CDR1 and CDR2 (germline): SGHRS, YFSETQ. Deletions cut 6 bases from V and 2 bases from J, with 3 bases between. This CDR3 contains 12 residues. The CDR3 loop reads CASKAGANVLTF. The DNA for the CDR3 is TGCGCCAGCAAGGCTGGGGCCAACGTCCTGACTTTC.

The genes are TRBV5-4 and TRBJ2-7, with D possibly being TRBD2 (5 bases). The CDR3 loop spans 11 amino acids. The V and J ends lost 4 bases and 4 bases respectively, with 6 bases between them. Per the germline V gene, CDR1 is SGHNT and CDR2 is YYREEE (reference sequence). CDR3 DNA: TGTGCCAGCAGCACGGGGTACGAGCAGTACTTC. Its protein product is CASSTGYEQYF.

The chain links TRBV20-1 to TRBJ1-2; no reliable D call. Trimming stripped 5 bases from V and 6 bases from J, with 7 bases between. This CDR3 is 10 amino acids long. Looked up from germline, CDR1 is DFQATT and CDR2 is SNEGSKA (reference sequence). In DNA, the CDR3 is TGCAGTGCTCCCCGGGATGGCTACACCTTC. Its translation: CSAPRDGYTF.

The chain carries TRBV11-2 and TRBJ2-3; 9 bases fit TRBD2. The trim removed 4 bases at V and 6 bases at J, leaving 11 bases unmatched. CDR3 length: 16 amino acids. Looked up from germline, CDR1 is SGHAT and CDR2 is FQNNGV. CDR3: CASSSWLAGAVDTQYF. In nucleotides, the CDR3 is TGTGCCAGCAGCTCCTGGTTAGCGGGAGCCGTTGATACGCAGTATTTT.

This clone has more than one count but fewer than ten. The chain links TRBV4-2 to TRBJ1-1, with D possibly matching TRBD1 (5 bases). In germline, CDR1 is LGHNA, CDR2 YNFKEQ. The CDR3 sequence is 15 residues long. Trimming left V 4 bases short and J 4 bases short, with 16 bases between. DNA of the CDR3: TGTGCCAGCAGCCGACTGACAGAAGGGAGCACTGAAGCTTTCTTT. This codes for CASSRLTEGSTEAFF.

This chain's CDR3 is CASSANRGLNTEAFF. CDR3 bases: TGTGCCAGCAGCGCAAACAGGGGTCTGAACACTGAAGCTTTCTTT. The V call is TRBV9, the J call TRBJ1-1; TRBD1 matches 7 bases. The length of the CDR3 is 15 residues. The V gene end was trimmed by 3 bases and the J gene end by 0 bases; junction bases not matched to a gene: 5. Looked up from germline, CDR1 is SGDLS and CDR2 is YYNGEE.

This sequence joins TRBV7-6 and TRBJ2-1; TRBD2 matches at 8 bases. The CDR3 is 18 residues long. The J segment lost 3 bases and the V segment lost 2 bases, leaving 12 bases of the junction unmatched. The germline CDR1 and CDR2 sequences are SGHVS and FNYEAQ. CDR3 sequence: CASSLSPGLAYGYNEQFF. The CDR3 coding sequence is TGTGCCAGCAGCTTATCCCCTGGACTAGCCTACGGCTACAATGAGCAGTTCTTC.

The chain carries TRBV6-5 and TRBJ2-5; 7 nucleotides line up with TRBD1. V gave up 7 bases and J gave up 0 bases; unmatched junction bases: 5. This CDR3 region has 14 residues. Per the germline V gene, CDR1 is MNHEY and CDR2 is SVGAGI. This CDR3 reads CASNPDRNQETQYF. Written as DNA, the CDR3 is TGTGCCAGCAACCCGGACAGGAACCAAGAGACCCAGTACTTC.

This rearrangement joins TRBV2 to TRBJ2-5, with TRBD2 matching 15 bases. CDR1 is SNHLY and CDR2 is FYNNEI in the germline V gene. J lost 4 bases, V lost 5 bases, and 8 bases had no gene match. This CDR3 contains 17 residues. The CDR3: CASSRTSGRAWGETQYF. CDR3 bases: TGTGCCAGCAGTAGGACTAGCGGGAGGGCCTGGGGAGAGACCCAGTACTTC.

The chain combines TRBV2 with TRBJ2-3, with D perhaps matching TRBD1 or TRBD2 (6 bases each). Trimming took 9 bases from V and 3 from J, leaving 22 bases between them. This CDR3 contains 16 residues. Germline V gives CDR1 SNHLY, CDR2 FYNNEI. The CDR3 coding sequence is TGTGCCAGTGGTAAACAGGGCGGGATTACAACAGATACGCAGTATTTT. Translating gives CASGKQGGITTDTQYF.